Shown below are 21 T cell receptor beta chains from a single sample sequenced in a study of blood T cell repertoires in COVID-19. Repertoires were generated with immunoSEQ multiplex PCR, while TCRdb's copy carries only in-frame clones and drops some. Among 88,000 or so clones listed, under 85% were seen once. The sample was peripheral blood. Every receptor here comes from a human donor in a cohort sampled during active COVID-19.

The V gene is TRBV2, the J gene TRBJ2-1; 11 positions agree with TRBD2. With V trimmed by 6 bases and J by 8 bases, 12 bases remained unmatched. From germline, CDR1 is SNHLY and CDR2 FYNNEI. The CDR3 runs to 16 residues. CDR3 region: CASRFRLAGGQDEQFF. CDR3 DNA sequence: TGTGCCAGCAGATTCCGTCTAGCGGGGGGCCAAGATGAGCAGTTCTTC.

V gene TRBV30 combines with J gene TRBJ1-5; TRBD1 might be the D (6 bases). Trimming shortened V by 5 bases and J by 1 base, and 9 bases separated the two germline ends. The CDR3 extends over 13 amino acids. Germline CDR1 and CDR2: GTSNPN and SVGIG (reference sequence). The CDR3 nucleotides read TGTGCCTGGGATACAGGGAGCAATCAGCCCCAGCATTTT. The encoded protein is CAWDTGSNQPQHF.

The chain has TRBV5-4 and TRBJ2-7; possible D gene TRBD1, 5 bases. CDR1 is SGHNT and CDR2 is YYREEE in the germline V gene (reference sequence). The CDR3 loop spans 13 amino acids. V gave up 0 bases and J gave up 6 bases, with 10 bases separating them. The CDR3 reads CASSLAGFGEQYF. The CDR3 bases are TGTGCCAGCAGCTTGGCAGGGTTTGGCGAGCAGTACTTC.

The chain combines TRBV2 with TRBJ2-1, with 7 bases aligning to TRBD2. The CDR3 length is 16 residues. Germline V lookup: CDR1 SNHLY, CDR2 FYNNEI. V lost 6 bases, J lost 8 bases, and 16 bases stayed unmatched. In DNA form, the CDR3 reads TGTGCCAGCAGACAAAGCGGGGCCGCTCTTATACATGAGCAGTTCTTC. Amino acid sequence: CASRQSGAALIHEQFF.

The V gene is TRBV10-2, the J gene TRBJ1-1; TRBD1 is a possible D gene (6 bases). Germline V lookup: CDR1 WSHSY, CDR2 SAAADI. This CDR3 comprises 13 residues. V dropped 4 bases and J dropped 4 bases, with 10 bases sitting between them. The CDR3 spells CASSGQVITEAFF. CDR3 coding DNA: TGCGCCAGCAGTGGACAGGTTATCACTGAAGCTTTCTTT.

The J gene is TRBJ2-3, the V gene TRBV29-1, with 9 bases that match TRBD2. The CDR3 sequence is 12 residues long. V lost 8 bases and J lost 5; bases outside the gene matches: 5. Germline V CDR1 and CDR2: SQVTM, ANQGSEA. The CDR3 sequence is CSPGGGGDTQYF. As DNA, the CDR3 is TGCAGCCCCGGCGGGGGGGGAGATACGCAGTATTTT.

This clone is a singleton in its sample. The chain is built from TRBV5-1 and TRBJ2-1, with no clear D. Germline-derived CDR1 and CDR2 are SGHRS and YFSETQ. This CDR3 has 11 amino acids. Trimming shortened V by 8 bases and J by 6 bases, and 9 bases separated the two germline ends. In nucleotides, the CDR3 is TGCGCCAGTTCCTTTAGCAATGAGCAGTTCTTC. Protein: CASSFSNEQFF.

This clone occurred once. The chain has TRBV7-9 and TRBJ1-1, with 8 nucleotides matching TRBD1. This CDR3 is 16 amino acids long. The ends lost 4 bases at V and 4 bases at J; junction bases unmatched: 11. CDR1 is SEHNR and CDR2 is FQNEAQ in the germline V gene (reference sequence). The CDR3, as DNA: TGTGCCAGCAGCTCGACAGGGGCCATTAAGGCCACTGAAGCTTTCTTT. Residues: CASSSTGAIKATEAFF. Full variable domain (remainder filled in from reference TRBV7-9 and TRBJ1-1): DTGVSQNPRHKITKRGQNVTFRCDPISEHNRLYWYRQTLGQGPEFLTYFQNEAQLEKSRLLSDRFSAERPKGSFSTLEIQRTEQGDSAMYLCASSSTGAIKATEAFFGQGTRLTVV.

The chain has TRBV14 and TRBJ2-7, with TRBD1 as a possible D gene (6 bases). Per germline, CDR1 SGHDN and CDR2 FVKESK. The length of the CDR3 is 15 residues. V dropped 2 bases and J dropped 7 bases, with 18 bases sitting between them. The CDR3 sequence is CASSQWDIVTDEQYF. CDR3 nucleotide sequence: TGTGCCAGCAGCCAATGGGACATCGTAACCGATGAGCAGTACTTC.

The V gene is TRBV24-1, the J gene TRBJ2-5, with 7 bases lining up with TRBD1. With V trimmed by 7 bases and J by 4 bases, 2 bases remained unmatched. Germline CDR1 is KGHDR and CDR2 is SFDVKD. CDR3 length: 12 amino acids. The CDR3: CATSAGGETQYF. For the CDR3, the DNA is TGTGCCACCAGCGCAGGGGGAGAGACCCAGTACTTC.

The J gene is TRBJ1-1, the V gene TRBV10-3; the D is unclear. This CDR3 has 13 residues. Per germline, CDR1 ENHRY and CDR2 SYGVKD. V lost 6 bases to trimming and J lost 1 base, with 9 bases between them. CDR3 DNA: TGTGCCATCAGGGTTCAGGAGAACACTGAAGCTTTCTTT. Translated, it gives CAIRVQENTEAFF.

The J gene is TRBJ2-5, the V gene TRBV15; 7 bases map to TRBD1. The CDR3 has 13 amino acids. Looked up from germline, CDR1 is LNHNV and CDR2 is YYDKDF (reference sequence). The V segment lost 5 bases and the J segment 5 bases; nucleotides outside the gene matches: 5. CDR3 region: CATSRGGDETQYF. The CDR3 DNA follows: TGTGCCACCAGCCGAGGGGGCGACGAGACCCAGTACTTC.

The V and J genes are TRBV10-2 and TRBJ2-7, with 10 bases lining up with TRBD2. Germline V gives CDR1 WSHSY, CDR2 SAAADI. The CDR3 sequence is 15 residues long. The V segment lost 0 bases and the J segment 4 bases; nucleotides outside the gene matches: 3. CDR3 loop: CASSESPSGSYEQYF. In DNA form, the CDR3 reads TGCGCCAGCAGTGAGTCGCCTAGCGGGAGTTACGAGCAGTACTTC.

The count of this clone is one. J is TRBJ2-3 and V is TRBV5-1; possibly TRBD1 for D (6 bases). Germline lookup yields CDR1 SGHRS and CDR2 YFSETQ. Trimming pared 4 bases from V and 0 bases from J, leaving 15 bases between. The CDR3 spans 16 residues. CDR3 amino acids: CASSGETGRSTDTQYF. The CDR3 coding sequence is TGCGCCAGCAGCGGGGAGACAGGCCGTAGCACAGATACGCAGTATTTT.

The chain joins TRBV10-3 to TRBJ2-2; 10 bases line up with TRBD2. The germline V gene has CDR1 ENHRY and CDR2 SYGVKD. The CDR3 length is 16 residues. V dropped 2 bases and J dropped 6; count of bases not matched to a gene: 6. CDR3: CAISESGGAEPGELFF. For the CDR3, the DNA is TGTGCCATCAGTGAGAGCGGGGGGGCGGAACCCGGGGAGCTGTTTTTT.

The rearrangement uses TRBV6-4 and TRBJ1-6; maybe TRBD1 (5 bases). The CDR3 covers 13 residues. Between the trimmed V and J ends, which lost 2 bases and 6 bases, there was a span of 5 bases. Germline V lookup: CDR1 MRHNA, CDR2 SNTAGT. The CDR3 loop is CASSDDSNSPLHF. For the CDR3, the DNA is TGTGCCAGCAGTGACGACAGTAATTCACCCCTCCACTTT.

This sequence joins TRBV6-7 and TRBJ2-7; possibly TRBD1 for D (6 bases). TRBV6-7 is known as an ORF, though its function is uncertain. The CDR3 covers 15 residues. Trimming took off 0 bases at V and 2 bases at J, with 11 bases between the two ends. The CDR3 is CASSYSRDITYEQYF. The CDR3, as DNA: TGTGCCAGCAGTTACTCCCGGGACATTACCTACGAGCAGTACTTC.

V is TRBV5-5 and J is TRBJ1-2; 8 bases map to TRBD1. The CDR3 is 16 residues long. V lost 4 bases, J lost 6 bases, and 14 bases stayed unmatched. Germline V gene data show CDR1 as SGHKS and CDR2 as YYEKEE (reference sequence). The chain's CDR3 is CASSPHEAQGVNGYTF. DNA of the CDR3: TGTGCCAGCAGCCCCCACGAAGCACAGGGGGTGAATGGCTACACCTTC.

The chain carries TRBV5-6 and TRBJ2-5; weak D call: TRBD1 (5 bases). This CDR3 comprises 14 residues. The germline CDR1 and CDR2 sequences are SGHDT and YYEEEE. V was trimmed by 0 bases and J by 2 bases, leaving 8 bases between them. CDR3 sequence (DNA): TGTGCCAGCAGCTTGGCCGACAGACAAGAGACCCAGTACTTC. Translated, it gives CASSLADRQETQYF.

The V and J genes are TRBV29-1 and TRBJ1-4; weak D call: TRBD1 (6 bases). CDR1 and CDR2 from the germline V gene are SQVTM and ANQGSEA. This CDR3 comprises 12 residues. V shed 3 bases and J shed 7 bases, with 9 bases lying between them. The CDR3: CSVDQGTEKLFF. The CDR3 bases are TGCAGCGTTGATCAGGGGACTGAAAAACTGTTTTTT.

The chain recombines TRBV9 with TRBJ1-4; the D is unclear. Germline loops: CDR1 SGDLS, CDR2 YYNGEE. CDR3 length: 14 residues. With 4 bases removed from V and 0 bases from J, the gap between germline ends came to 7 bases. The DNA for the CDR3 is TGTGCCAGCAGCTCAACTACAACTAATGAAAAACTGTTTTTT. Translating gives CASSSTTTNEKLFF.